This section outlines one T cell receptor (beta chain) sequence together with its context. The antigen is undetermined. The CDR3 is 14 amino acids. The germline V gene has CDR1 LGHNT and CDR2 FRNRAP. With V trimmed by 6 bases and J by 9 bases, 10 bases remained unmatched. A quantitative 5'-RACE method, one with molecular barcodes, was used to make TCR beta libraries. TCRdb used MiXCR to reprocess the 5' RACE reads, holding one entry per CDR3 protein. The table records hundreds of thousands of distinct CDR3 sequences, 20% to 25% of them present only once. This sample stems from a study of CD8 T cells in ankylosing spondylitis. Findings and caveats of the study: Disease-associated clonotypes exhibited CD8+ identity and were relatively infrequent in peripheral blood. The authors reported significant enrichment of disease-linked clones in matched ankylosing spondylitis synovial fluid. There were earlier reports of some motif variants in reactive arthritis synovial fluid and blood.

V gene TRBV12-5 combines with J gene TRBJ2-1; 8 bases agree with TRBD1. The sample taken for sequencing was blood, either unsorted or a sorted T cell fraction (not recorded which). This clonotype was obtained from a male donor with ankylosing spondylitis or in good health (not recorded which). CDR3 protein: CASGPEDRVAEQFF. As DNA, the CDR3 is TGTGCTAGTGGCCCGGAGGACAGGGTTGCTGAGCAGTTCTTC.